These T cell receptor beta chains were read from a single sample in a study of T cell responses to AZD1222 COVID-19 vaccine. Produced via immunoSEQ multiplex PCR; TCRdb's table is partial and in-frame only. The repertoire holds tens of thousands of clones, with around 84% as singletons. The source was peripheral blood, collected 28 days after the second AZD1222 dose. The receptors originated from an adult who received the AZD1222 COVID-19 vaccine. The CDR3 runs from the conserved cysteine through the conserved F or W. A D gene is named only where the DNA matches it firmly. Part of the rows lack a size; the others show once, few, many or a class for expanded clones.

d_gene: NA
abundance: NA
j_gene: TRBJ2-5
v_gene: TRBV4-1
CDR3nt: TGCGCCAGCAGCCAAGATCCCCAAGAGACCCAGTACTTC
CDR3aa: CASSQDPQETQYF

d_gene: TRBD1
abundance: few
j_gene: TRBJ2-6
v_gene: TRBV27
CDR3nt: TGTGCCAGCAGGCCGACAGGGTACAACGTCCTGACTTTC
CDR3aa: CASRPTGYNVLTF

d_gene: NA
abundance: NA
j_gene: TRBJ1-3
v_gene: TRBV4-1
CDR3nt: TGCGCCAGCAGCCAAGTCAGAGACTCTGGAAACACCATATATTTT
CDR3aa: CASSQVRDSGNTIYF

d_gene: NA
abundance: NA
j_gene: TRBJ1-5
v_gene: TRBV19
CDR3nt: TGTGCCAGTATAGGGATCCCAGGAAGCAATCAGCCCCAGCATTTT
CDR3aa: CASIGIPGSNQPQHF

d_gene: TRBD1
abundance: NA
j_gene: TRBJ1-6
v_gene: TRBV3-1/TRBV3-2
CDR3nt: TGTGCCAGCAGCCATGGACAGGGACTGAATTCACCCCTCCACTTT
CDR3aa: CASSHGQGLNSPLHF

d_gene: NA
abundance: once
j_gene: TRBJ2-7
v_gene: TRBV28
CDR3nt: TGTGCCAGCACGCTTCTCTGGGAGTTGGGGGAGAAGCAGTACTTC
CDR3aa: CASTLLWELGEKQYF

d_gene: TRBD1
abundance: NA
j_gene: TRBJ2-5
v_gene: TRBV6-2/TRBV6-3
CDR3nt: TGTGCCAGCAGTTACCCACGGGACAGGGGGCTGGAGCAAGAGACCCAGTACTTC
CDR3aa: CASSYPRDRGLEQETQYF

d_gene: NA
abundance: NA
j_gene: TRBJ1-4
v_gene: TRBV30
CDR3nt: TGTGCCTGGAGTCCCCCGGGGCGTTTCGAAAAACTGTTTTTT
CDR3aa: CAWSPPGRFEKLFF

d_gene: TRBD1
abundance: NA
j_gene: TRBJ2-5
v_gene: TRBV27
CDR3nt: TGTGCCAGCAGAGTAAAGCCCGGGACAGGGACTCAAGAGACCCAGTACTTC
CDR3aa: CASRVKPGTGTQETQYF

d_gene: TRBD2
abundance: NA
j_gene: TRBJ2-1
v_gene: TRBV19
CDR3nt: TGTGCCAGTAGGGCTAGCGGGAGAACTGAGCAGTTCTTC
CDR3aa: CASRASGRTEQFF

d_gene: NA
abundance: NA
j_gene: TRBJ2-1
v_gene: TRBV6-5
CDR3nt: TGTGCCAGCAGCCGGGGGAACTCCTACAATGAGCAGTTCTTC
CDR3aa: CASSRGNSYNEQFF

d_gene: NA
abundance: NA
j_gene: TRBJ1-2
v_gene: TRBV5-1
CDR3nt: TGCGCCAGCAGCCACCCTGGAGAAAACTATGGCTACACCTTC
CDR3aa: CASSHPGENYGYTF

d_gene: NA
abundance: NA
j_gene: TRBJ1-4
v_gene: TRBV15
CDR3nt: TGTGCCACCAGCAGGGGAGGGCCAGGGAATGAAAAACTGTTTTTT
CDR3aa: CATSRGGPGNEKLFF

d_gene: TRBD2
abundance: NA
j_gene: TRBJ2-3
v_gene: TRBV7-9
CDR3nt: TGTGCCAGCAGCTTCGGGCTAGCGGGAGGGACAGATACGCAGTATTTT
CDR3aa: CASSFGLAGGTDTQYF

d_gene: NA
abundance: NA
j_gene: TRBJ2-6
v_gene: TRBV28
CDR3nt: TGTGTCAGCAGAGGCACAGGGACAGGGGCCAACGTCCTGACTTTC
CDR3aa: CVSRGTGTGANVLTF

d_gene: TRBD1
abundance: NA
j_gene: TRBJ1-4
v_gene: TRBV28
CDR3nt: TGTGCCAGCAGTCACGTCCCGGGACAGGGTATGGTTAATGAAAAACTGTTTTTT
CDR3aa: CASSHVPGQGMVNEKLFF

d_gene: TRBD1
abundance: few
j_gene: TRBJ2-3
v_gene: TRBV10-2
CDR3nt: TGCGCCAGCACCCCCGGACAGGGCGGTGATACGCAGTATTTT
CDR3aa: CASTPGQGGDTQYF

d_gene: NA
abundance: NA
j_gene: TRBJ1-1
v_gene: TRBV6-5
CDR3nt: TGTGCCAGCAGTTGGACGGGTCGCGAAGAAGCTTTCTTT
CDR3aa: CASSWTGREEAFF

d_gene: TRBD1
abundance: NA
j_gene: TRBJ1-5
v_gene: TRBV28
CDR3nt: TGTGCCAGCAGCCCGGGGACAGTGAGCAATCAGCCCCAGCATTTT
CDR3aa: CASSPGTVSNQPQHF

d_gene: NA
abundance: NA
j_gene: TRBJ1-1
v_gene: TRBV4-3
CDR3nt: TGCGCCAGCAGCCAAGGAAGGTTCGGCCCTGAAGCTTTCTTT
CDR3aa: CASSQGRFGPEAFF

d_gene: NA
abundance: once
j_gene: TRBJ1-1
v_gene: TRBV5-4
CDR3nt: TGTGCCAGCAGCTTGGTAGGCGTTGACACTGAAGCTTTCTTT
CDR3aa: CASSLVGVDTEAFF

d_gene: NA
abundance: NA
j_gene: TRBJ2-5
v_gene: TRBV5-1
CDR3nt: TGCGCCAGCAGCTTGCGCCCAGGGACACCGTACCAAGAGACCCAGTACTTC
CDR3aa: CASSLRPGTPYQETQYF

d_gene: NA
abundance: NA
j_gene: TRBJ2-6
v_gene: TRBV18
CDR3nt: TGTGCCAGCTCCATCGGTTCTATCTCCGGGGCCAACGTCCTGACTTTC
CDR3aa: CASSIGSISGANVLTF

d_gene: TRBD2
abundance: NA
j_gene: TRBJ2-6
v_gene: TRBV27
CDR3nt: TGTGCCAGCAGTCCCCTGGGACTAGCGGGGGGTACCCTTAACTCTGGGGCCAACGTCCTGACTTTC
CDR3aa: CASSPLGLAGGTLNSGANVLTF

d_gene: TRBD2
abundance: NA
j_gene: TRBJ2-7
v_gene: TRBV5-3
CDR3nt: TGTGCCAGAAGCTTCTCAGCGGGAGGGGAGGACGAGCAGTACTTC
CDR3aa: CARSFSAGGEDEQYF

d_gene: TRBD2
abundance: NA
j_gene: TRBJ2-2
v_gene: TRBV7-9
CDR3nt: TGTGCCAGCAGCCTGTCTGGGACTAGCGGGACGAACACCGGGGAGCTGTTTTTT
CDR3aa: CASSLSGTSGTNTGELFF

d_gene: NA
abundance: NA
j_gene: TRBJ1-5
v_gene: TRBV5-4
CDR3nt: TGTGCCAGCAGCCGATCGGGGGATAGCAATCAGCCCCAGCATTTT
CDR3aa: CASSRSGDSNQPQHF

d_gene: NA
abundance: NA
j_gene: TRBJ2-6
v_gene: TRBV4-1
CDR3nt: TGCGCCAGCAGCCAACCCAGGGGTAGCTCTGGGGCCAACGTCCTGACTTTC
CDR3aa: CASSQPRGSSGANVLTF

d_gene: NA
abundance: NA
j_gene: TRBJ1-2
v_gene: TRBV29-1
CDR3nt: TGCAGCGTTTATACAGGCCTCTATGACTACACCTTC
CDR3aa: CSVYTGLYDYTF

d_gene: NA
abundance: few
j_gene: TRBJ2-5
v_gene: TRBV29-1
CDR3nt: TGCAGCGTGTTTCTCCCGGGAGCCCAAGAGACCCAGTACTTC
CDR3aa: CSVFLPGAQETQYF

d_gene: NA
abundance: NA
j_gene: TRBJ1-2
v_gene: TRBV3-1/TRBV3-2
CDR3nt: TGTGCCAGCAGCCAAGGACGGGGGGGAGGCTACACCTTC
CDR3aa: CASSQGRGGGYTF

d_gene: NA
abundance: NA
j_gene: TRBJ2-1
v_gene: TRBV11-3
CDR3nt: TGTGCCAGCAGCTTAGAATCCGGTGCGTCGGCCTACAATGAGCAGTTCTTC
CDR3aa: CASSLESGASAYNEQFF

d_gene: TRBD2
abundance: few
j_gene: TRBJ2-1
v_gene: TRBV6-5
CDR3nt: TGTGCCAGCAGTTACTCGCCCGGGGGGGCGGGGGAGCAGTTCTTC
CDR3aa: CASSYSPGGAGEQFF

d_gene: TRBD1
abundance: NA
j_gene: TRBJ2-7
v_gene: TRBV18
CDR3nt: TGTGCCAGCTCACGGGGGGACAGGTCGTACGAGCAGTACTTC
CDR3aa: CASSRGDRSYEQYF

d_gene: NA
abundance: few
j_gene: TRBJ2-1
v_gene: TRBV14
CDR3nt: TGTGCCAGCAGCCAAGTAGCGGTGGGGAATGAGCAGTTCTTC
CDR3aa: CASSQVAVGNEQFF

d_gene: TRBD1
abundance: NA
j_gene: TRBJ1-6
v_gene: TRBV30
CDR3nt: TGTGCCGGTGACAGGGGGCCCGATTCACCCCTCCACTTT
CDR3aa: CAGDRGPDSPLHF

d_gene: TRBD2
abundance: NA
j_gene: TRBJ2-7
v_gene: TRBV7-2
CDR3nt: TGTGCCAGCAGCTTTGCCCCGGCCGGGGGGGCCCATGACGAGCAGTACTTC
CDR3aa: CASSFAPAGGAHDEQYF

d_gene: NA
abundance: NA
j_gene: TRBJ2-2
v_gene: TRBV9
CDR3nt: TGTGCCAGCAGCGTAGGAGTGGGGACGAACACCGGGGAGCTGTTTTTT
CDR3aa: CASSVGVGTNTGELFF

d_gene: NA
abundance: once
j_gene: TRBJ2-1
v_gene: TRBV15
CDR3nt: TGTGCCACCAGTTCTTTGTCCTCCTACAATGAGCAGTTCTTC
CDR3aa: CATSSLSSYNEQFF

d_gene: TRBD1
abundance: once
j_gene: TRBJ1-4
v_gene: TRBV30
CDR3nt: TGTGCCTGCCACTTGACAGGGGGGAATGAAAAACTGTTTTTT
CDR3aa: CACHLTGGNEKLFF

d_gene: NA
abundance: few
j_gene: TRBJ1-3
v_gene: TRBV30
CDR3nt: TGTGCCTGGAGTCGGGGAAACACCATATATTTT
CDR3aa: CAWSRGNTIYF

d_gene: TRBD1
abundance: few
j_gene: TRBJ2-7
v_gene: TRBV7-2
CDR3nt: TGTGCCAGCAGCCCCGGACAGGGGGCGGATGAGCAGTACTTC
CDR3aa: CASSPGQGADEQYF

d_gene: NA
abundance: NA
j_gene: TRBJ1-2
v_gene: TRBV20-1
CDR3nt: TGCAGTGCCGACTCTCGTGGCTACACCTTC
CDR3aa: CSADSRGYTF

d_gene: TRBD2
abundance: NA
j_gene: TRBJ2-1
v_gene: TRBV19
CDR3nt: TGTGCCAGCGGGCGGGAGCTCTGGGATGAGCAGTTCTTC
CDR3aa: CASGRELWDEQFF

d_gene: NA
abundance: NA
j_gene: TRBJ2-1
v_gene: TRBV6-1
CDR3nt: TGTGCCAGCAGTGATAGGGGGGAGCGCTCCTACAATGAGCAGTTCTTC
CDR3aa: CASSDRGERSYNEQFF

d_gene: NA
abundance: NA
j_gene: TRBJ2-1
v_gene: TRBV5-1
CDR3nt: TGCGCCAGCAGATCCTCCTCCTACAATGAGCAGTTCTTC
CDR3aa: CASRSSSYNEQFF

d_gene: TRBD1
abundance: once
j_gene: TRBJ1-5
v_gene: TRBV6-1
CDR3nt: TGTGCCAGCAGCGAAAACACAGGGGTAAGCAATCAGCCCCAGCATTTT
CDR3aa: CASSENTGVSNQPQHF